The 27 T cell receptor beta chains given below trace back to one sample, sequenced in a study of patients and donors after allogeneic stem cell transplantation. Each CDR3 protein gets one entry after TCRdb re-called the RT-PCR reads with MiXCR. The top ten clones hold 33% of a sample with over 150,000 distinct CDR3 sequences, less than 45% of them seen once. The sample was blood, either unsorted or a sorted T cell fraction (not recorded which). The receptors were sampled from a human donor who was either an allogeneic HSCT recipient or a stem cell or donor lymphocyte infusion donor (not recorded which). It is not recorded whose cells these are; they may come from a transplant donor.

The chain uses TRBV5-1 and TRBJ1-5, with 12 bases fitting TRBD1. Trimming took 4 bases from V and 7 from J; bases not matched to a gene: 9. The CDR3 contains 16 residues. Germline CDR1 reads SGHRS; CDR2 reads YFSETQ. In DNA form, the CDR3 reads TGCGCCAGCAGCCAAGGGACAGGGGGCGCTGGCCAGCCCCAGCATTTT. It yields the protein CASSQGTGGAGQPQHF.

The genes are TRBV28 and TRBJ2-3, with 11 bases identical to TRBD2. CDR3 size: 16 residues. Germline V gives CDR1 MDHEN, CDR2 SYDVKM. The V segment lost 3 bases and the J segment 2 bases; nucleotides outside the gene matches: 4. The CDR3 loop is CASSFLTSGATDTQYF. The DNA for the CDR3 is TGTGCCAGCAGTTTCTTGACTAGCGGGGCCACAGATACGCAGTATTTT.

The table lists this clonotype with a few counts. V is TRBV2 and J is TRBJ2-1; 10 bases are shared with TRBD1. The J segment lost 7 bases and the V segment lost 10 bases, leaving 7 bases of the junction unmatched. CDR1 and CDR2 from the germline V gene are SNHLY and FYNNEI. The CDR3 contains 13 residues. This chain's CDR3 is CATGTGVRNEQFF. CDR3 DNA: TGTGCCACCGGGACAGGGGTGAGGAATGAGCAGTTCTTC.

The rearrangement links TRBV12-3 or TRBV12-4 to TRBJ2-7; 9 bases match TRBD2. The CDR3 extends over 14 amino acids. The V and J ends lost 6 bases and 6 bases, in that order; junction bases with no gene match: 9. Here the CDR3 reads CASSPSGKLVEQYF. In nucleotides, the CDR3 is TGTGCCAGCAGCCCTAGCGGGAAGTTGGTCGAGCAGTACTTC.

CDR3: CASSMTGTGGYTF. Here the CDR3 DNA reads TGTGCCAGCAGCATGACAGGGACTGGGGGCTACACCTTC. The chain links TRBV7-9 to TRBJ1-2; 7 nucleotides line up with TRBD1. Trimming took 5 bases from V and 8 from J; bases not matched to a gene: 8. This CDR3 has 13 residues. Germline V lookup: CDR1 SEHNR, CDR2 FQNEAQ (reference sequence).

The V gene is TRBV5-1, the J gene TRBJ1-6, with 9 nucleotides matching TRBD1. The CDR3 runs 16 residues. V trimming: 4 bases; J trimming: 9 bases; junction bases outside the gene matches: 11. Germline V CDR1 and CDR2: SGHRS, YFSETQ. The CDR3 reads CASSPLRTGAGSPLHF. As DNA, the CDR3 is TGCGCCAGCAGCCCGCTGAGGACAGGGGCAGGTTCACCCCTCCACTTT.

The CDR3 here is CASSAPVNTSGRYNEQFF. The CDR3 region has the DNA TGCGCCAGCAGCGCACCAGTCAACACTAGCGGGAGATACAATGAGCAGTTCTTC. The V call is TRBV5-1, the J call TRBJ2-1, with TRBD2 identical over 11 bases. The CDR3 runs 18 residues. Germline values: CDR1 SGHRS, CDR2 YFSETQ. V lost 4 bases, J lost 4 bases, and 13 bases stayed unmatched.

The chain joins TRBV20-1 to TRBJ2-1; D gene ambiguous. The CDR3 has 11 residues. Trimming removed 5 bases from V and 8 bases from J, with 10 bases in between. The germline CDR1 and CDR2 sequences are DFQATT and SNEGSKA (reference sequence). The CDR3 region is CSASRTHEQFF. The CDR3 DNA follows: TGCAGTGCTTCTAGGACGCATGAGCAGTTCTTC.

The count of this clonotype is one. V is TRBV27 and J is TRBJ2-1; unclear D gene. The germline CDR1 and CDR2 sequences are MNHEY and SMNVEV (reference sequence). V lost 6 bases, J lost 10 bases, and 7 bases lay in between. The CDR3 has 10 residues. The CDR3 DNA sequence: TGTGCCAGCAGCTACCCCGAGCAGTTCTTC. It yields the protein CASSYPEQFF.

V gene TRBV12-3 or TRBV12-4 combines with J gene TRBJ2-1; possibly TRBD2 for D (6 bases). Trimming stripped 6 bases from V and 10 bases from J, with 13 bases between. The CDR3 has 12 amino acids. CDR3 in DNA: TGTGCCAGCAGCCCTCGGGACTCCGAGCAGTTCTTC. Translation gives CASSPRDSEQFF.

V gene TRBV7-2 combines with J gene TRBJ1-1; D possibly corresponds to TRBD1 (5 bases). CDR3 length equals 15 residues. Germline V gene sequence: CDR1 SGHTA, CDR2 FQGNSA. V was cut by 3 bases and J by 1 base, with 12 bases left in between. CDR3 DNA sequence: TGTGCCAGCAGCTTGGACATCTTTCGGAACACTGAAGCTTTCTTT. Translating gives CASSLDIFRNTEAFF.

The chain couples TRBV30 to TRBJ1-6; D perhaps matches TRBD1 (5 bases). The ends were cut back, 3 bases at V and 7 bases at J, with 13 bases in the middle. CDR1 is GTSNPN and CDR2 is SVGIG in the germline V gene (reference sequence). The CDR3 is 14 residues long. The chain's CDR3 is CAWSEDKANSPLHF. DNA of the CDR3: TGTGCCTGGAGCGAGGACAAAGCCAATTCACCCCTCCACTTT.

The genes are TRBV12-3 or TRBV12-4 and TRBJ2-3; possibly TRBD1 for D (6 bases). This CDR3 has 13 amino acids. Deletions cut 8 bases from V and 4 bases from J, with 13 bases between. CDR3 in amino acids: CASRPGAPDTQYF. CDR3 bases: TGTGCCAGCCGCCCAGGGGCGCCAGATACGCAGTATTTT.

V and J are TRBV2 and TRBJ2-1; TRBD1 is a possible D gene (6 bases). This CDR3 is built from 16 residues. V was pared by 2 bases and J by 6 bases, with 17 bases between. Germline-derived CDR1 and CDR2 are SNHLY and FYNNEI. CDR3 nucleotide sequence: TGTGCCAGCAGTGAAATGGTGACAGGACACTTCAATGAGCAGTTCTTC. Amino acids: CASSEMVTGHFNEQFF.

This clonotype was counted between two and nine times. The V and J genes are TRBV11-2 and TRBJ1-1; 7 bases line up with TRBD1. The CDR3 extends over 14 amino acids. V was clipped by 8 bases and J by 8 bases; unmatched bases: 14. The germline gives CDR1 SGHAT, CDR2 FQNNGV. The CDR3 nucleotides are TGTGCCAGCGCCTCAGTACAGGGGAGGTTAGAAGCTTTCTTT. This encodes CASASVQGRLEAFF. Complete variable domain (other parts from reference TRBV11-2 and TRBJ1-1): EAGVAQSPRYKIIEKRQSVAFWCNPISGHATLYWYQQILGQGPKLLIQFQNNGVVDDSQLPKDRFSAERLKGVDSTLKIQPAKLEDSAVYLCASASVQGRLEAFFGQGTRLTVV.

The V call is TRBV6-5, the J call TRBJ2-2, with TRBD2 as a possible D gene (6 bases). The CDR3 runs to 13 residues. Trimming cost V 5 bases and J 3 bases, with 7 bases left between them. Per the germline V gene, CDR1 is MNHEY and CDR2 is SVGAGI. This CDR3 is CASSGGYTGELFF. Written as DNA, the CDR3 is TGTGCCAGCAGTGGGGGGTACACCGGGGAGCTGTTTTTT.

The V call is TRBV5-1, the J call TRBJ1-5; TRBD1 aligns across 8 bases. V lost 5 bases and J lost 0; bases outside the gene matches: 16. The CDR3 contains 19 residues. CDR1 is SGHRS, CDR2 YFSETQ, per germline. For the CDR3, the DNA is TGCGCCAGCAGTACCGGCCTGGACAGGGTCTACTATAGCAATCAGCCCCAGCATTTT. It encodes CASSTGLDRVYYSNQPQHF.

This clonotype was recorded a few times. The CDR3 sequence: CASSLVSGNTIYF. As DNA, the CDR3 is TGTGCCAGCAGCCTAGTCTCTGGAAACACCATATATTTT. J is TRBJ1-3 and V is TRBV7-2; D is unclear. This CDR3 contains 13 residues. The germline CDR1 and CDR2 sequences are SGHTA and FQGNSA. Trimming took 5 bases from V and 0 from J, leaving 5 bases between them. The full variable domain, in which reference TRBV7-2 and TRBJ1-3 provide the parts outside the CDR3, is GAGVSQSPSNKVTEKGKDVELRCDPISGHTALYWYRQSLGQGLEFLIYFQGNSAPDKSGLPSDRFSAERTGGSVSTLTIQRTQQEDSAVYLCASSLVSGNTIYFGEGSWLTVV.

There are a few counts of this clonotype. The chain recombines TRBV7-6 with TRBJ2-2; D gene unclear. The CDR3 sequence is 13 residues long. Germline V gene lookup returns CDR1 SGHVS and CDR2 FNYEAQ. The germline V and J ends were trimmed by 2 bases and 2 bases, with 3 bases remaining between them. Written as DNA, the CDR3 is TGTGCCAGCAGCTTACCTAACACCGGGGAGCTGTTTTTT. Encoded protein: CASSLPNTGELFF.

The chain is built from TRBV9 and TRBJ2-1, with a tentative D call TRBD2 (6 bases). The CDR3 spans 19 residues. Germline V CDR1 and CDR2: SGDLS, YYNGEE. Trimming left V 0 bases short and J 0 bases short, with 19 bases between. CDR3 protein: CASSVAPPSEISSYNEQFF. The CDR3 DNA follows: TGTGCCAGCAGCGTAGCCCCCCCTAGCGAGATCAGCTCCTACAATGAGCAGTTCTTC. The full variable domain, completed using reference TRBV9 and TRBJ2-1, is DSGVTQTPKHLITATGQRVTLRCSPRSGDLSVYWYQQSLDQGLQFLIQYYNGEERAKGNILERFSAQQFPDLHSELNLSSLELGDSALYFCASSVAPPSEISSYNEQFFGPGTRLTVL.

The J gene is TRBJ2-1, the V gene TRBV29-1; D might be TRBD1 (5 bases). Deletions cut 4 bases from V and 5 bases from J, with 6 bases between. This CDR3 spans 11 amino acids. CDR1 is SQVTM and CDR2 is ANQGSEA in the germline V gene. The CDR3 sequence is CSVGTNNEQFF. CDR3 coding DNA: TGCAGCGTTGGGACAAACAATGAGCAGTTCTTC.

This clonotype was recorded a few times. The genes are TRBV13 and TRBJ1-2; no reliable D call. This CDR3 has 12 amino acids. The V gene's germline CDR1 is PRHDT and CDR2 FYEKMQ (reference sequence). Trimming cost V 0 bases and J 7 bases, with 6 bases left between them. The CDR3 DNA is TGTGCCAGCAGCTTAGGGAGTCTTGGCTACACCTTC. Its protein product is CASSLGSLGYTF.

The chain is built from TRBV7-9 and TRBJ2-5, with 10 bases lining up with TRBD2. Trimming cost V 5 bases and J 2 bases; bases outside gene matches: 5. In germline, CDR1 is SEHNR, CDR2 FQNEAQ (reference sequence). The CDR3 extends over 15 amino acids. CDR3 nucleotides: TGTGCCAGCAGCCCTAGCGGGAGCCAACAAGAGACCCAGTACTTC. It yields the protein CASSPSGSQQETQYF.

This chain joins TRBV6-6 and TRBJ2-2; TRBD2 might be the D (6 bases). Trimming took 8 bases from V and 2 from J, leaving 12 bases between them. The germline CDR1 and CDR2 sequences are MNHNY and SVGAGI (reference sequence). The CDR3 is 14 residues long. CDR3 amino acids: CASGGTANTGELFF. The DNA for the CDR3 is TGTGCCAGCGGAGGGACGGCCAACACCGGGGAGCTGTTTTTT.

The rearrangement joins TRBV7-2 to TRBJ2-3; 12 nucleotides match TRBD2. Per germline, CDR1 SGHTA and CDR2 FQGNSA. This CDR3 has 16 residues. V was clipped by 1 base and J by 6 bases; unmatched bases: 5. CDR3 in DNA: TGTGCCAGCAGCTTAGTACTAGCGGGAGGCCGGGATACGCAGTATTTT. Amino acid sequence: CASSLVLAGGRDTQYF.

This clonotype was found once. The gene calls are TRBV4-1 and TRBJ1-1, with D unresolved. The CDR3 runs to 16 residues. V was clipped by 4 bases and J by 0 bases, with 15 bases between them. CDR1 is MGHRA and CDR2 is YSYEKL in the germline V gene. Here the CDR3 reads CASSPVAPEMNTEAFF. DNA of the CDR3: TGCGCCAGCAGCCCCGTGGCCCCGGAAATGAACACTGAAGCTTTCTTT.

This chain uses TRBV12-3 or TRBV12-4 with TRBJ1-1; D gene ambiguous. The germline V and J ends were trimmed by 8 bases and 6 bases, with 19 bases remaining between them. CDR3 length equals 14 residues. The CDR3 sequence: CASCDTLWGPEAFF. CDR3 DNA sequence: TGTGCCAGCTGCGACACTCTCTGGGGTCCTGAAGCTTTCTTT.